The clone carrying this T cell receptor (beta chain) appeared many times. These data come from a study of early T cells in non-severe SARS-CoV-2 infection. Individual cDNA molecules each received unique molecular identifiers attached to them. One entry per CDR3 protein, called by TCRdb with MiXCR from the 5' RACE reads. Here the sample spans 35,000 to 50,000 distinct CDR3 sequences, approximately 5.9% being singletons. The J segment lost 8 bases and the V segment lost 3 bases, leaving 5 bases of the junction unmatched. This CDR3 has 13 residues. Germline loops: CDR1 SQVTM, CDR2 ANQGSEA. The rearrangement joins TRBV29-1 to TRBJ2-1; 9 nucleotides align to TRBD1. The clonotype was recovered from an adult who was a healthcare worker with PCR-confirmed SARS-CoV-2 infection or an uninfected control (not recorded which). This sample comprised whole blood, obtained at baseline. CDR3 DNA: TGCAGCGTTGATCCGGGACAGGGATATGAGCAGTTCTTC. Protein sequence: CSVDPGQGYEQFF.